Included here is one TCR beta chain sequence, with context. The target antigen is unknown. This sample is drawn from a study of OX40 agonist ivuxolimab in advanced cancers. About the research overall: The study gave patients intravenous ivuxolimab at 0.01 to 10 mg/kg every 2 weeks. Study-level findings and limits: At 0.1 to 3.0 mg/kg and by week 6, clonal expansion occurred in CD4+ and CD8+ blood T cells.

Assay used: immunoSEQ multiplex PCR; TCRdb lists only in-frame clones, some missing. The table lists about 73,000 clones, more than 80% of them singletons. With V trimmed by 4 bases and J by 0 bases, 6 bases remained unmatched. Germline V gene lookup returns CDR1 SGHTS and CDR2 YDEGEE. The CDR3 is 15 residues long. The V gene is TRBV5-8, the J gene TRBJ1-1; 7 bases agree with TRBD1. The source of this sequence is an adult with an advanced solid tumor such as melanoma, head and neck, liver or kidney cancer. The source material was CD4+ or CD8+ T cells sorted from blood, sampled in a trial of the OX40 agonist ivuxolimab. This CDR3 is CASSRGQYVNTEAFF. CDR3 bases: TGTGCCAGCAGCAGGGGGCAATATGTGAACACTGAAGCTTTCTTT.